Listed below are T cell receptor beta chains from one sample, sequenced in a study of cytomegalovirus exposure and HLA in healthy donors. The table came from immunoSEQ multiplex PCR; TCRdb's copy has only in-frame clones and leaves some out. The sample includes roughly 200,000 clones, around four fifths of them seen just once. Sequencing was performed on PBMCs. These receptors all stem from a woman aged 55-69 years in good health and CMV-seropositive. Each CDR3 is given with its conserved first and last residue. D genes are given only for firm matches. Some rows mark clone size as missing; the rest say once, few, many or name a class of expanded clone.

j_gene: TRBJ2-1; abundance: .; v_gene: TRBV18; d_gene: .; CDR3nt: TGTGCCAGCTCACCAGGTGGGGGGAGCTCCTACAATGAGCAGTTCTTC; CDR3aa: CASSPGGGSSYNEQFF
j_gene: TRBJ2-2; abundance: once; v_gene: TRBV5-1; d_gene: TRBD1; CDR3nt: TGCGCCAGCAGAGGGGGACAGGGGAACACCGGGAAGCTGTTTTTT; CDR3aa: CASRGGQGNTGKLFF
j_gene: TRBJ2-1; abundance: .; v_gene: TRBV27; d_gene: TRBD1; CDR3nt: TGTGCCAGCAGTACTGGGACAGGGGGCGATGAGCAGTTCTTC; CDR3aa: CASSTGTGGDEQFF
j_gene: TRBJ2-6; abundance: .; v_gene: TRBV28; d_gene: TRBD1; CDR3nt: TGTGCCAGCAGTTTATCTGAGGGGGCTGGCTCTGGGGCCAACGTCCTGACTTTC; CDR3aa: CASSLSEGAGSGANVLTF
j_gene: TRBJ2-5; abundance: .; v_gene: TRBV11-3; d_gene: TRBD1; CDR3nt: TGTGCCAGCAGCTCCCAAGGGGACAGACACCAAGAGACCCAGTACTTC; CDR3aa: CASSSQGDRHQETQYF
j_gene: TRBJ2-7; abundance: .; v_gene: TRBV15; d_gene: .; CDR3nt: TGTGCCACCAGCAGAGATCAGGGGAGATCCTACGAGCAGTACTTC; CDR3aa: CATSRDQGRSYEQYF
j_gene: TRBJ2-1; abundance: .; v_gene: TRBV5-6; d_gene: TRBD1; CDR3nt: TGTGCCAGCAGCTTGGTGACAGGGGGTCGGAATGAGCAGTTCTTC; CDR3aa: CASSLVTGGRNEQFF
j_gene: TRBJ1-5; abundance: .; v_gene: TRBV27; d_gene: TRBD1; CDR3nt: TGTGCCAGCAGCCTTTGGGGACAGGGTCAGCCCCAGCATTTT; CDR3aa: CASSLWGQGQPQHF
j_gene: TRBJ1-1; abundance: .; v_gene: TRBV2; d_gene: .; CDR3nt: TGTGCCAGCAGAACCAGGGTCCCGAACACTGAAGCTTTCTTT; CDR3aa: CASRTRVPNTEAFF
j_gene: TRBJ1-6; abundance: .; v_gene: TRBV19; d_gene: TRBD1; CDR3nt: TGTGCCAGTAGTGGACTTGGACAGGGGAGTTCACCCCTCCACTTT; CDR3aa: CASSGLGQGSSPLHF
j_gene: TRBJ2-1; abundance: .; v_gene: TRBV15; d_gene: TRBD1; CDR3nt: TGTGCCACCAGCACGGGGGACAGGCCCTACAATGAGCAGTTCTTC; CDR3aa: CATSTGDRPYNEQFF
j_gene: TRBJ1-6; abundance: .; v_gene: TRBV7-3; d_gene: .; CDR3nt: TGTGCCAGCAGCCCCTCGTTCAATTCACCCCTCCACTTT; CDR3aa: CASSPSFNSPLHF
j_gene: TRBJ2-5; abundance: .; v_gene: TRBV4-2; d_gene: TRBD2; CDR3nt: TGTGCCAGCAGCCCCAGACTAGCGGGAGGGCCGGGGGAGACCCAGTACTTC; CDR3aa: CASSPRLAGGPGETQYF
j_gene: TRBJ2-2; abundance: .; v_gene: TRBV30; d_gene: TRBD1; CDR3nt: TGTGCCTGGAGTGACTCCCGGGACAGGTCGACCGGGGAGCTGTTTTTT; CDR3aa: CAWSDSRDRSTGELFF
j_gene: TRBJ2-2; abundance: .; v_gene: TRBV9; d_gene: TRBD1; CDR3nt: TGTGCCAGCAGCCCTGCCGGGACAGGGGGAACCGGGGAGCTGTTTTTT; CDR3aa: CASSPAGTGGTGELFF
j_gene: TRBJ2-4; abundance: .; v_gene: TRBV7-2; d_gene: TRBD1; CDR3nt: TGTGCCAGCAGCCCCCGTCAGGGGGCGATGTCCAAAAACATTCAGTACTTC; CDR3aa: CASSPRQGAMSKNIQYF
j_gene: TRBJ2-1; abundance: .; v_gene: TRBV6-5; d_gene: TRBD2; CDR3nt: TGTGCCAGCAGTCACTCTAGCGGGGGGGTTAACAATGAGCAGTTCTTC; CDR3aa: CASSHSSGGVNNEQFF
j_gene: TRBJ2-2; abundance: .; v_gene: TRBV27; d_gene: TRBD2; CDR3nt: TGTGCCAGCAGTTCTCGGACTAGCGCCAACACCGGGGAGCTGTTTTTT; CDR3aa: CASSSRTSANTGELFF
j_gene: TRBJ2-6; abundance: .; v_gene: TRBV11-2; d_gene: .; CDR3nt: TGTGCCAGCAGCTGGGGACTTAGGGTTGGGGCCAACGGCCTGACTTTC; CDR3aa: CASSWGLRVGANGLTF
j_gene: TRBJ2-5; abundance: .; v_gene: TRBV10-3; d_gene: .; CDR3nt: TGTGCCATCAGTTTAGAAGCAGAGACCCAGTACTTC; CDR3aa: CAISLEAETQYF
j_gene: TRBJ2-3; abundance: .; v_gene: TRBV5-4; d_gene: TRBD2; CDR3nt: TGTGCCAGCAGCTCACCGCTAGCGGGAGAAAGAACAGATACGCAGTATTTT; CDR3aa: CASSSPLAGERTDTQYF
j_gene: TRBJ1-4; abundance: .; v_gene: TRBV4-3; d_gene: .; CDR3nt: TGCGCCAGCAGCCAAGGTCATGCAGTAACTAATGAAAAACTGTTTTTT; CDR3aa: CASSQGHAVTNEKLFF
j_gene: TRBJ2-7; abundance: few; v_gene: TRBV11-2; d_gene: .; CDR3nt: TGTGCCAGCAGCCAATCCCAGGGCCCCTACGAGCAGTACTTC; CDR3aa: CASSQSQGPYEQYF
j_gene: TRBJ2-5; abundance: .; v_gene: TRBV9; d_gene: TRBD2; CDR3nt: TGTGCCAGCAGCGACCCTACTAGCGGGAGGGCCCAGGGGGGGCAAGAGACCCAGTACTTC; CDR3aa: CASSDPTSGRAQGGQETQYF